The rows below give T cell receptor beta chains drawn from one sample of a study of T cells after yellow fever vaccination. One entry per CDR3 protein, called by TCRdb with MiXCR from the 5' RACE reads. The repertoire has around 300,000 distinct CDR3 sequences, 3.5% to 4.5% of them found once; the top ten carry 15% to 20%. Source: PBMCs, taken 15 days after the yellow fever booster vaccination. All receptors come from a man younger than 35 who received the YFV17D yellow fever vaccine. The CDR3 runs from the conserved cysteine through the conserved F or W. D genes are given only for firm matches. Part of the rows lack a size; the others show once, few, many or a class for expanded clones.

abundance,v_gene,j_gene,d_gene,CDR3aa,CDR3nt
NA,TRBV7-9,TRBJ2-5,NA,CASSRRVETQYF,TGTGCCAGCAGCCGAAGGGTAGAGACCCAGTACTTC
few,TRBV6-2/TRBV6-3,TRBJ2-1,TRBD2,CASSYDSGAYNEQFF,TGTGCCAGCAGTTACGATAGCGGGGCATACAATGAGCAGTTCTTC
many,TRBV6-1,TRBJ2-3,NA,CASSEGFSRGGLEDTQYF,TGTGCCAGCAGTGAAGGGTTCTCGAGGGGGGGCCTAGAAGATACGCAGTATTTT
many,TRBV27,TRBJ1-5,NA,CASSLSGSPVNQPQHF,TGTGCCAGCAGTTTATCAGGGTCCCCTGTAAATCAGCCCCAGCATTTT
NA,TRBV10-3,TRBJ2-1,NA,CAIRTLTSSYNEQFF,TGTGCCATCAGAACGCTGACTAGCTCCTACAATGAGCAGTTCTTC
many,TRBV6-2/TRBV6-3,TRBJ2-7,NA,CASSYPPTVVADYEQYF,TGTGCCAGCAGTTACCCCCCGACAGTCGTCGCAGACTACGAGCAGTACTTC
many,TRBV6-1,TRBJ1-5,TRBD1,CASSYSGTGGGNQPQHF,TGTGCCAGCAGCTACTCCGGGACAGGGGGCGGCAATCAGCCCCAGCATTTT
few,TRBV6-6,TRBJ2-1,TRBD2,CASSPGGHKNEQFF,TGTGCCAGCAGTCCGGGGGGGCACAAAAATGAGCAGTTCTTC
many,TRBV12-3/TRBV12-4,TRBJ1-5,NA,CASKGGGNQPQHF,TGTGCCAGCAAGGGGGGTGGCAATCAGCCCCAGCATTTT
many,TRBV4-2,TRBJ1-4,NA,CASGSATNEKLFF,TGTGCCAGCGGGTCCGCGACTAATGAAAAACTGTTTTTT
many,TRBV6-5,TRBJ2-4,NA,CASRQDLAKNIQYF,TGTGCCAGCAGGCAAGACCTAGCCAAAAACATTCAGTACTTC
NA,TRBV20-1,TRBJ2-7,NA,CSARGLRFSYEQYF,TGCAGTGCTAGGGGACTCCGTTTCTCCTACGAGCAGTACTTC
many,TRBV6-6,TRBJ2-3,TRBD2,CASSYSPGLAASDTQYF,TGTGCCAGCAGTTACTCGCCGGGACTAGCGGCTTCAGATACGCAGTATTTT
many,TRBV20-1,TRBJ1-6,TRBD1,CSARRDSNSPLHF,TGCAGTGCCCGCCGGGACAGCAATTCACCCCTCCACTTT
many,TRBV29-1,TRBJ2-3,NA,CSVEDPGTDTQYF,TGCAGCGTTGAAGATCCAGGCACAGATACGCAGTATTTT
few,TRBV28,TRBJ1-2,NA,CASRPSAEYGYTF,TGTGCCAGCAGACCCTCGGCAGAGTATGGCTACACCTTC
many,TRBV5-8,TRBJ1-1,TRBD1,CASTGGWNTEAFF,TGTGCCAGCACAGGGGGGTGGAACACTGAAGCTTTCTTT
few,TRBV20-1,TRBJ1-1,NA,CSAFDRARGTEAFF,TGCAGTGCTTTTGACCGAGCCCGGGGGACTGAAGCTTTCTTT
many,TRBV6-6,TRBJ2-1,NA,CASRPDGVQNEQFF,TGTGCCAGCAGACCCGACGGGGTTCAGAATGAGCAGTTCTTC
few,TRBV18,TRBJ1-3,NA,CASSKDGPNTIYF,TGTGCCAGCTCAAAGGACGGCCCGAACACCATATATTTT
NA,TRBV7-2,TRBJ1-2,NA,CASSHPSGGIFNGYTF,TGTGCCAGCAGCCACCCGTCCGGGGGGATCTTTAATGGCTACACCTTC
NA,TRBV3-1,TRBJ1-2,NA,CASSQADTNYGYTF,TGTGCCAGCAGCCAAGCCGATACTAACTATGGCTACACCTTC
NA,TRBV4-1,TRBJ2-3,NA,CASSQGQHGGTDTQYF,TGCGCCAGCAGCCAAGGGCAACACGGGGGCACAGATACGCAGTATTTT
few,TRBV11-2,TRBJ2-5,NA,CASSSSPRSPQYF,TGTGCCAGCAGCTCCAGCCCAAGGAGCCCCCAGTACTTC
NA,TRBV4-3,TRBJ1-5,NA,CASSHTFHREKDQPQHF,TGCGCCAGCAGCCATACGTTTCACAGGGAAAAGGATCAGCCCCAGCATTTT
NA,TRBV14,TRBJ2-7,NA,CASSQGAGEYEQYF,TGTGCCAGCAGCCAAGGGGCAGGGGAGTACGAGCAGTACTTC
many,TRBV5-1,TRBJ1-1,TRBD1,CASSLGQGAGTEAFF,TGCGCCAGCAGCTTGGGGCAGGGGGCAGGCACTGAAGCTTTCTTT
NA,TRBV10-3,TRBJ1-5,NA,CAVSRQEREPQHF,TGTGCCGTTTCCCGACAGGAAAGGGAGCCCCAGCATTTT
NA,TRBV18,TRBJ1-5,TRBD1,CASSLSTGRDQPQHF,TGTGCCAGCTCACTCTCGACAGGGCGTGATCAGCCCCAGCATTTT
many,TRBV7-6,TRBJ1-3,NA,CASSLDSGGINTIYF,TGTGCCAGCAGCTTAGATTCGGGGGGCATAAACACCATATATTTT
many,TRBV7-9,TRBJ1-4,NA,CASTPTGTTEKLFF,TGTGCCAGCACCCCAACCGGGACTACGGAAAAACTGTTTTTT
NA,TRBV4-1,TRBJ1-2,TRBD1,CASSLGLYARGQGSGYTF,TGCGCCAGCAGCCTTGGGCTTTATGCCAGGGGGCAAGGGTCTGGCTACACCTTC
NA,TRBV14,TRBJ2-5,NA,CASSQTIQETQYF,TGTGCCAGCAGCCAAACGATCCAAGAGACCCAGTACTTC
NA,TRBV19,TRBJ1-2,NA,CASSIGGEPVTYGYTF,TGTGCCAGTAGTATAGGCGGGGAACCTGTGACCTATGGCTACACCTTC
NA,TRBV18,TRBJ2-3,TRBD2,CASSPPRGRGGSDTQYF,TGTGCCAGCTCACCGCCAAGAGGGCGGGGGGGATCCGATACGCAGTATTTT
many,TRBV11-2,TRBJ2-1,NA,CASSLEGGPYNEQFF,TGTGCCAGCAGCTTGGAGGGGGGGCCCTACAATGAGCAGTTCTTC
few,TRBV7-3,TRBJ1-3,NA,CASSLTPQGTGNTIYF,TGTGCCAGCAGCTTAACTCCGCAGGGAACTGGAAACACCATATATTTT
few,TRBV19,TRBJ2-3,TRBD1,CASSPMGQRHTQYF,TGTGCCAGTAGTCCGATGGGACAGCGTCATACGCAGTATTTT
many,TRBV20-1,TRBJ2-3,TRBD2,CSARTPPSTSGADTQYF,TGCAGTGCTAGAACCCCGCCTTCGACTAGCGGGGCAGATACGCAGTATTTT
NA,TRBV5-1,TRBJ2-7,NA,CASSLAAGSSYEQYF,TGCGCCAGCAGCTTGGCGGCAGGGAGCTCCTACGAGCAGTACTTC
few,TRBV4-2,TRBJ1-6,NA,CASSPPDSPLHF,TGTGCCAGCAGCCCGCCGGATTCACCCCTCCACTTT
many,TRBV11-2,TRBJ2-1,TRBD2,CASSRTSYHEQFF,TGTGCCAGCAGTCGGACTAGTTACCATGAGCAGTTCTTC
few,TRBV18,TRBJ2-6,NA,CASSRGRSGANVLTF,TGTGCCAGCTCACGGGGGCGGTCTGGGGCCAACGTCCTGACTTTC
few,TRBV20-1,TRBJ1-3,NA,CSAPMRQGGNTIYF,TGCAGTGCCCCCATGCGGCAGGGGGGAAACACCATATATTTT
few,TRBV12-3/TRBV12-4,TRBJ1-1,NA,CASFPGFDEAFF,TGTGCCAGCTTTCCGGGTTTTGATGAAGCTTTCTTT
many,TRBV18,TRBJ1-1,TRBD1,CASSPPGQGGQEAFF,TGTGCCAGCTCACCACCGGGACAGGGTGGACAAGAAGCTTTCTTT
many,TRBV4-3,TRBJ1-5,NA,CASSQDSLNQPQHF,TGCGCCAGCAGCCAAGATAGTCTCAATCAGCCCCAGCATTTT
few,TRBV6-2/TRBV6-3,TRBJ2-4,NA,CASSYSKNIQYF,TGTGCCAGCAGTTACTCGAAGAACATTCAGTACTTC
few,TRBV7-9,TRBJ2-3,TRBD2,CASSFLTSGGTDTQYF,TGTGCCAGCAGCTTTCTGACTAGCGGGGGCACAGATACGCAGTATTTT
few,TRBV10-3,TRBJ2-2,NA,CAISVNREPGELFF,TGTGCCATCAGTGTAAACAGGGAACCCGGGGAGCTGTTTTTT
NA,TRBV5-4,TRBJ1-1,NA,CASSQGGGKDTEAFF,TGTGCCAGCAGCCAAGGCGGGGGGAAGGACACTGAAGCTTTCTTT
few,TRBV12-3/TRBV12-4,TRBJ2-2,NA,CASSFQASTGELFF,TGTGCCAGCAGTTTTCAGGCGTCCACCGGGGAGCTGTTTTTT